Shown below are 16 T cell receptor beta chains from a single sample sequenced in a study of cytomegalovirus exposure and HLA in healthy donors. In the PCR, 60 Vbeta and 13 Jbeta primers were used. Some clones are missing from TCRdb's copy, which holds only in-frame ones; the method was immunoSEQ multiplex PCR. The sample carries 89,000 or so clones, over 70% recorded once. The sequenced material came from PBMCs. The receptors were sampled from a boy between 10 and 17 years old in good health and CMV-seronegative.

This chain links TRBV5-1 with TRBJ2-7; 8 bases align to TRBD1. Germline V gene sequence: CDR1 SGHRS, CDR2 YFSETQ. Trimming at V came to 4 bases and at J to 1 base, leaving 7 bases not matched to a gene. This CDR3 contains 15 residues. The CDR3 here is CASSPGQAKSYEQYF. CDR3 DNA sequence: TGCGCCAGCAGCCCGGGACAGGCGAAGTCCTACGAGCAGTACTTC.

The J gene is TRBJ2-5, the V gene TRBV7-3; 9 bases match TRBD2. The J call may be in error: the DNA end matches TRBJ2-7 better. CDR3 length equals 15 residues. Per germline, CDR1 SGHTA and CDR2 FQGTGA. The CDR3 loop reads CASSLTSGRGDEQYF. Written as DNA, the CDR3 is TGTGCCAGCAGCTTAACTAGCGGGAGAGGCGACGAGCAGTACTTC.

Only one count was recorded for this clone. The chain employs TRBV7-9 and TRBJ2-4; 8 bases agree with TRBD1. This CDR3 is 14 amino acids long. V lost 4 bases, J lost 8 bases, and 7 bases stayed unmatched. The germline gives CDR1 SEHNR, CDR2 FQNEAQ (reference sequence). The CDR3 here is CASSWTGLEHIQYF. The CDR3 DNA reads TGTGCCAGCAGCTGGACAGGGTTAGAACACATTCAGTACTTC.

This chain joins TRBV10-2 and TRBJ2-5; D possibly corresponds to TRBD1 (5 bases). This CDR3 has 14 amino acids. CDR1 is WSHSY and CDR2 is SAAADI in the germline V gene. With 6 bases removed from V and 3 bases from J, the gap between germline ends came to 14 bases. In DNA form, the CDR3 reads TGCGCCAGCAGGTTGAGCAGGGTAAAAGAGACCCAGTACTTC. It translates to CASRLSRVKETQYF.

The chain uses TRBV4-1 and TRBJ2-2; D is ambiguous. CDR3 length: 16 residues. Between the trimmed V and J ends, which lost 4 bases and 2 bases, there was a span of 14 bases. CDR1 MGHRA and CDR2 YSYEKL come from the germline V gene. The CDR3 loop is CASSPRRQLNTGELFF. The CDR3, as DNA: TGCGCCAGCAGCCCTAGGCGGCAGCTAAACACCGGGGAGCTGTTTTTT.

The gene calls are TRBV9 and TRBJ1-2; no firm D call. This CDR3 region has 11 residues. Per germline, CDR1 SGDLS and CDR2 YYNGEE. The V and J ends lost 3 bases and 6 bases respectively, with 6 bases between them. This chain's CDR3 is CASSGRDGYTF. Written as DNA, the CDR3 is TGTGCCAGCAGCGGGAGGGATGGCTACACCTTC. The full variable domain, its missing parts supplied by reference TRBV9 and TRBJ1-2, is DSGVTQTPKHLITATGQRVTLRCSPRSGDLSVYWYQQSLDQGLQFLIQYYNGEERAKGNILERFSAQQFPDLHSELNLSSLELGDSALYFCASSGRDGYTFGSGTRLTVV.

The chain recombines TRBV28 with TRBJ1-2; D call uncertain. V lost 5 bases, J lost 5 bases, and 9 bases lay in between. Germline CDR1 reads MDHEN; CDR2 reads SYDVKM. The CDR3 loop spans 12 amino acids. The CDR3 protein is CASSPRQYGYTF. CDR3 bases: TGTGCCAGCAGTCCCCGACAATATGGCTACACCTTC.

This rearrangement joins TRBV28 to TRBJ2-7, with D possibly TRBD1 on 5 matching bases. This CDR3 spans 12 amino acids. Germline CDR1 is MDHEN and CDR2 is SYDVKM. Trimming pared 6 bases from V and 7 bases from J, leaving 13 bases between. The CDR3 protein is CASSVRVWEQYF. Written as DNA, the CDR3 is TGTGCCAGCAGCGTCAGGGTTTGGGAGCAGTACTTC.

This clone was seen more than once but under ten times. This chain uses TRBV4-1 with TRBJ2-2, with D possibly TRBD1 on 6 matching bases. The V gene's germline CDR1 is MGHRA and CDR2 YSYEKL. The CDR3 length is 18 residues. Trimming took 0 bases from V and 6 from J, leaving 20 bases between them. CDR3 bases: TGCGCCAGCAGCCAAGATTTGGGTGGACAGCTAACGGCCGGGGAGCTGTTTTTT. Protein sequence: CASSQDLGGQLTAGELFF.

The rearrangement links TRBV7-3 to TRBJ2-1; the D gene is possibly TRBD1 (6 bases). Trimming took 5 bases from V and 4 from J, leaving 12 bases between them. Germline lookup yields CDR1 SGHTA and CDR2 FQGTGA. CDR3 length equals 14 residues. The CDR3 DNA is TGTGCCAGCAGCCCAGGACAGACATACAATGAGCAGTTCTTC. Translating it yields CASSPGQTYNEQFF.

The chain couples TRBV5-1 to TRBJ1-1; D gene ambiguous. Germline CDR1 is SGHRS and CDR2 is YFSETQ. CDR3 length: 11 amino acids. Trimming removed 2 bases from V and 10 bases from J, with 9 bases in between. CDR3 DNA: TGCGCCAGCAGCTTTGGAGGGATAGCTTTCTTT. Protein product: CASSFGGIAFF.

J is TRBJ1-4 and V is TRBV19; 7 bases are shared with TRBD1. Germline V lookup: CDR1 LNHDA, CDR2 SQIVND (reference sequence). J gave up 4 bases and V 5 bases, and 7 bases lay outside the gene matches. This CDR3 is built from 15 residues. The CDR3 nucleotides are TGTGCCAGTAGTCTCCGACAGGGACTTAATGAAAAACTGTTTTTT. Translation: CASSLRQGLNEKLFF. The full variable domain, with the rest looked up from reference TRBV19 and TRBJ1-4, is DGGITQSPKYLFRKEGQNVTLSCEQNLNHDAMYWYRQDPGQGLRLIYYSQIVNDFQKGDIAEGYSVSREKKESFPLTVTSAQKNPTAFYLCASSLRQGLNEKLFFGSGTQLSVL.

The rearrangement joins TRBV14 to TRBJ2-1; 7 positions match TRBD2. From germline, CDR1 is SGHDN and CDR2 FVKESK. CDR3 length equals 15 residues. Trimming removed 5 bases from V and 0 bases from J; junction bases left unmatched: 4. The chain's CDR3 is CASSKKRGSYNEQFF. CDR3 DNA: TGTGCCAGCAGCAAGAAGCGGGGCTCCTACAATGAGCAGTTCTTC.

This CDR3 is CASMGRNSHRADTQYF. The CDR3, as DNA: TGTGCCAGCATGGGTCGCAATTCTCATCGGGCAGATACGCAGTATTTT. This sequence joins TRBV7-9 and TRBJ2-3; D is ambiguous. Germline V gene sequence: CDR1 SEHNR, CDR2 FQNEAQ (reference sequence). The length of the CDR3 is 16 residues. Trimming took 7 bases from V and 4 from J, leaving 21 bases between them.

The CDR3 sequence: CASSQPGLAGSWGPGEQYF. Written as DNA, the CDR3 is TGTGCCAGCAGCCAGCCAGGACTAGCGGGGAGCTGGGGTCCTGGCGAGCAGTACTTC. V and J are TRBV7-9 and TRBJ2-7; 12 nucleotides match TRBD2. After removal of 5 bases from V and 6 bases from J, the junction contained 20 bases not matched to a gene. The CDR3 sequence is 19 residues long. CDR1 SEHNR and CDR2 FQNEAQ come from the germline V gene (reference sequence).

This rearrangement joins TRBV4-3 to TRBJ2-5, with D unclear. V lost 0 bases, J lost 4 bases, and 6 bases lay in between. This CDR3 has 13 amino acids. Germline-derived CDR1 and CDR2 are LGHNA and YSLEER. The CDR3 here is CASSQDSSETQYF. Written as DNA, the CDR3 is TGCGCCAGCAGCCAAGATAGCTCAGAGACCCAGTACTTC.